The 7 T cell receptor beta chains given below trace back to one sample, sequenced in a study of cytotoxic CD8 clonotypes in ibrutinib-treated CLL. Libraries were prepared by immunoSEQ multiplex PCR; TCRdb keeps only in-frame clonotypes and omits some of them. The sample has approximately 97,000 clones, 75% to 80% seen once. The starting material was PBMCs, obtained after 24 months of ibrutinib treatment. These receptors all come from a human donor with chronic lymphocytic leukemia.

The chain has TRBV30 and TRBJ2-1; no definite D call. Germline-derived CDR1 and CDR2 are GTSNPN and SVGIG (reference sequence). The V and J ends lost 3 bases and 8 bases respectively, with 20 bases between them. There are 15 residues in the CDR3. The CDR3: CAWRSFSLGNDEQFF. The DNA of the CDR3 is TGTGCCTGGAGGTCCTTCTCCCTAGGAAATGATGAGCAGTTCTTC.

The V and J genes are TRBV5-5 and TRBJ2-2, with 14 bases that match TRBD2. CDR1 is SGHKS, CDR2 YYEKEE, per germline (reference sequence). This CDR3 comprises 17 residues. The ends lost 5 bases at V and 2 bases at J; junction bases unmatched: 5. CDR3 sequence reads: CASRAGLAGGNTGELFF. The DNA for the CDR3 is TGTGCCAGCAGGGCCGGACTAGCGGGAGGTAACACCGGGGAGCTGTTTTTT. Based on the CDR3 plus reference TRBV5-5 and TRBJ2-2, the full variable domain is DAGVTQSPTHLIKTRGQQVTLRCSPISGHKSVSWYQQVLGQGPQFIFQYYEKEERGRGNFPDRFSARQFPNYSSELNVNALLLGDSALYLCASRAGLAGGNTGELFFGEGSRLTVL.

The rearrangement uses TRBV12-2 and TRBJ2-3; TRBD2 is taken as the D call from the table, unchecked against the DNA. TRBV12-2 is a pseudogene segment. The CDR3 extends over 15 amino acids. The CDR3: CASRLAREGLDTQYF. CDR3 nucleotides: TGTGCAAGTCGCTTAGCGCGGGAGGGCCTGGATACGCAGTATTTT.

This clone was counted a single time. V gene TRBV5-1 combines with J gene TRBJ2-5, with 9 bases lining up with TRBD2. The germline V gene has CDR1 SGHRS and CDR2 YFSETQ. The CDR3 has 17 amino acids. Trimming removed 4 bases from V and 5 bases from J; junction bases left unmatched: 15. The CDR3 nucleotides are TGCGCCAGCAGCCGGGTGGGGCTAGCGGGGAGCCCGGAGACCCAGTACTTC. Translated: CASSRVGLAGSPETQYF. The full variable domain, in which reference TRBV5-1 and TRBJ2-5 provide the parts outside the CDR3, is KAGVTQTPRYLIKTRGQQVTLSCSPISGHRSVSWYQQTPGQGLQFLFEYFSETQRNKGNFPGRFSGRQFSNSRSEMNVSTLELGDSALYLCASSRVGLAGSPETQYFGPGTRLLVL.

Concerning this clone itself: It is likely a read error: a sequence one base away is far more abundant. The genes are TRBV5-3 and TRBJ2-5, with D possibly TRBD1 on 6 matching bases. TRBV5-3 is designated an ORF whose function remains uncertain. Trimming removed 0 bases at V and 5 bases at J, with 11 bases between. The CDR3 is 14 amino acids. The CDR3 protein is CARSLGRGYETQYF. In nucleotides, the CDR3 is TGTGCCAGAAGCTTGGGCAGGGGCTATGAGACCCAGTACTTC.

This clone has a single count. The gene calls are TRBV7-9 and TRBJ2-7; 11 bases are shared with TRBD2. V shed 2 bases and J 6 bases; nucleotides not matched to a gene: 6. Per the germline V gene, CDR1 is SEHNR and CDR2 is FQNEAQ (reference sequence). This CDR3 is built from 15 residues. DNA for the CDR3: TGTGCCAGCAGCTTAAGACTAGCGGGATCTGGCGAGCAGTACTTC. Amino acid sequence: CASSLRLAGSGEQYF.

This chain uses TRBV5-1 with TRBJ2-7; no definite D call. Between the trimmed V and J ends, which lost 5 bases and 0 bases, there was a span of 12 bases. There are 14 residues in the CDR3. The V gene's germline CDR1 is SGHRS and CDR2 YFSETQ. CDR3 sequence: CASSLPGSSYEQYF. CDR3 in DNA: TGCGCCAGCAGTCTACCGGGCAGCTCCTACGAGCAGTACTTC.